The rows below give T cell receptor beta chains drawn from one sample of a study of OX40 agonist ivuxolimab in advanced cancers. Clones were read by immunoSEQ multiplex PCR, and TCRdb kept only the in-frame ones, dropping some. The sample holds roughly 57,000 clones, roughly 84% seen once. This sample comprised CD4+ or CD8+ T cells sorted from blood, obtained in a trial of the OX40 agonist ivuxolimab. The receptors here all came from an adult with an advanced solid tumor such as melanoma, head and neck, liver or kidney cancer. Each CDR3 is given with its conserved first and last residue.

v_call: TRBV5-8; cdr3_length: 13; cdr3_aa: CASSYSGANVLTF
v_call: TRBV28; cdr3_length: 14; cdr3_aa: CASSLGGRTGELFF
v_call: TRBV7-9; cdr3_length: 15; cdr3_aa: CASSLVAAAGNTIYF
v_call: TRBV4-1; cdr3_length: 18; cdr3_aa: CASSQADLFTQADQPQHF
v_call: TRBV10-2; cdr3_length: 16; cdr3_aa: CASSEWTGGRQETQYF
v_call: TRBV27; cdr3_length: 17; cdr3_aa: CASSPTPFAGGPYTQYF
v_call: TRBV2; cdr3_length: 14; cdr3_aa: CASSQTGGTYGYTF
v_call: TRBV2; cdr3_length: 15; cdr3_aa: CASSERIRDEKPQHF
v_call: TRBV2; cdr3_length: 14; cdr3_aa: CASRDGEFLYGYTF
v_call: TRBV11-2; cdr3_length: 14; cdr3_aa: CASSLLNSGNTIYF
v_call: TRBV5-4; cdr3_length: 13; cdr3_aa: CASSLFGPYEQYF
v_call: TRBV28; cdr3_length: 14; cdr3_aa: CASSTRRGTETQYF
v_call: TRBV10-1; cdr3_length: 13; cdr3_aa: CASSRGAASPLHF
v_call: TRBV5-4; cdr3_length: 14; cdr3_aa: CASSISGPNNEQFF
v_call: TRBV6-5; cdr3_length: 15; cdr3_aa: CASRPPGQGNYGYTF
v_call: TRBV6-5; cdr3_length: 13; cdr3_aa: CASSAPGSSEQYF
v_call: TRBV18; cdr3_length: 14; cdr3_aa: CASSQFGERDGYTF
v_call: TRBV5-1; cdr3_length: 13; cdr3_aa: CASSFKGTGELFF
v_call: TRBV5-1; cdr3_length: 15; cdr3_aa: CASSVGPGQGYEQYF